The 3 T cell receptor beta chains presented below share a single source sample, sequenced in a study of blood T cell repertoires in COVID-19. Clones were sequenced by immunoSEQ multiplex PCR, and TCRdb holds only the in-frame ones, with some missing. Of 380,000 or so clones in the sample, approximately 89% were seen once. What was sequenced was PBMCs or T cells enriched from blood (not recorded which). Every receptor here comes from a man younger than 40 who had recovered from COVID-19.

The chain links TRBV19 to TRBJ1-3; 7 nucleotides line up with TRBD1. CDR1 and CDR2 from the germline V gene are LNHDA and SQIVND (reference sequence). The CDR3 spans 16 residues. V dropped 5 bases and J dropped 0; count of bases not matched to a gene: 7. This chain's CDR3 is CASSPGGLSSGNTIYF. DNA of the CDR3: TGTGCCAGTAGTCCAGGGGGTCTCTCCTCTGGAAACACCATATATTTT.

The chain recombines TRBV19 with TRBJ1-2, with D maybe TRBD1 (5 bases). V was shortened by 3 bases and J by 6 bases, with 11 bases between the two germline ends. Germline CDR1 is LNHDA and CDR2 is SQIVND (reference sequence). The CDR3 contains 13 residues. The CDR3 loop reads CASSISRVHGYTF. CDR3 DNA sequence: TGTGCCAGTAGTATCAGCAGGGTCCATGGCTACACCTTC.

This chain links TRBV5-1 with TRBJ1-5; TRBD1 matches 7 bases. CDR1 is SGHRS and CDR2 is YFSETQ in the germline V gene. V lost 4 bases to trimming and J lost 6 bases; unmatched junction nucleotides: 7. The CDR3 sequence is 14 residues long. In DNA, the CDR3 is TGCGCCAGCAGCCCCGACAGGGAAGGTCAGCCCCAGCATTTT. Translation gives CASSPDREGQPQHF.